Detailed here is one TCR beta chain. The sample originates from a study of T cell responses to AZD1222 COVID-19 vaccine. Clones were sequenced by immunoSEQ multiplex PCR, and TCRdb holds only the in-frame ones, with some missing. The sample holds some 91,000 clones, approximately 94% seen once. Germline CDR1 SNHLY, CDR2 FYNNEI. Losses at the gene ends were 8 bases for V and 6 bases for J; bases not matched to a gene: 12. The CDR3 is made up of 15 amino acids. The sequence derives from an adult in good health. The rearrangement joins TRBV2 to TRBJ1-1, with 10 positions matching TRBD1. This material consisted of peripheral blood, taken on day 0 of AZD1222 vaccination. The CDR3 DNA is TGTGCCAGCTCCCGAGAGGAGACAGGGGGCTCTGAAGCTTTCTTT. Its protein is CASSREETGGSEAFF.